A single sample is the source of the 8 T cell receptor beta chains below, sequenced in a study of blood T cells in healthy people across ages. Combining a sample-barcoded 5' primer with a J-beta primer mix, a second PCR ran for roughly 7 to 12 cycles. MiXCR, applied by TCRdb to the 5' RACE reads, yields one record per CDR3 protein. The sample includes fewer than 800,000 distinct CDR3 sequences, roughly 32% of them seen just once. The sequenced sample consisted of blood. Receptor source: a woman aged 80 or over in good health.

The sample holds a few counts of this clonotype. The rearrangement links TRBV9 to TRBJ2-3; D may be TRBD1 (6 bases). The germline CDR1 and CDR2 sequences are SGDLS and YYNGEE. There are 16 residues in the CDR3. Trimming cost V 0 bases and J 0 bases, with 11 bases left between them. CDR3 nucleotides: TGTGCCAGCAGCGTAGGCAGGGGCCTTAGCACAGATACGCAGTATTTT. Its protein product is CASSVGRGLSTDTQYF. Variable domain in full (rest from reference TRBV9 and TRBJ2-3): DSGVTQTPKHLITATGQRVTLRCSPRSGDLSVYWYQQSLDQGLQFLIQYYNGEERAKGNILERFSAQQFPDLHSELNLSSLELGDSALYFCASSVGRGLSTDTQYFGPGTRLTVL.

This clonotype was seen ten or more times. J is TRBJ1-2 and V is TRBV29-1; 11 bases are a match to TRBD1. The germline gives CDR1 SQVTM, CDR2 ANQGSEA. V shed 5 bases and J 7 bases; nucleotides not matched to a gene: 6. The length of the CDR3 is 13 residues. The CDR3 DNA follows: TGCAGCGTTATCCGGGACAGGGGGTTTGGCTACACCTTC. Translated: CSVIRDRGFGYTF.

This clonotype was detected only a few times. A much larger clone differs by one base, so this may be a read error. The chain has TRBV4-1 and TRBJ2-7; a weak D match, TRBD2 (5 bases). The germline V gene encodes CDR1 MGHRA and CDR2 YSYEKL. This CDR3 comprises 15 residues. V dropped 1 base and J dropped 4 bases, with 14 bases sitting between them. The CDR3 coding sequence is TGCGCCAGCAGCCAAGCCTCGGGGTTCTGTTACGAGCAGTACTTC. Translating gives CASSQASGFCYEQYF.

The rearrangement links TRBV20-1 to TRBJ2-3; 8 positions agree with TRBD2. The V and J ends lost 6 bases and 0 bases, in that order; junction bases with no gene match: 2. The CDR3 covers 13 residues. The germline CDR1 and CDR2 sequences are DFQATT and SNEGSKA (reference sequence). Here the CDR3 reads CSAAGESTDTQYF. DNA for the CDR3: TGCAGTGCAGCGGGGGAAAGCACAGATACGCAGTATTTT.

This clonotype came up many times. The chain combines TRBV3-1 with TRBJ2-2, with D possibly being TRBD2 (6 bases). Germline values: CDR1 LGHDT, CDR2 YNNKEL (reference sequence). The CDR3 is 15 residues long. With 0 bases removed from V and 4 bases from J, the gap between germline ends came to 9 bases. The CDR3 sequence is CASSQEPGLTGELFF. CDR3 coding DNA: TGTGCCAGCAGCCAAGAGCCGGGACTCACCGGGGAGCTGTTTTTT.

This clonotype was seen a handful of times. It may be a read error: a sequence one base away is much more abundant. The chain employs TRBV9 and TRBJ2-5; D call uncertain. V shed 3 bases and J shed 5 bases, with 14 bases lying between them. This CDR3 spans 14 amino acids. Germline V CDR1 and CDR2: SGDLS, YYNGEE. The DNA of the CDR3 is TGTGCCAGCAGCGCTTCCCCTACGGGCGAGACCCAGTACTTC. This encodes CASSASPTGETQYF.

This clonotype was found once. The rearrangement links TRBV5-1 to TRBJ2-1, with 15 bases fitting TRBD2. This CDR3 is 21 amino acids long. Trimming removed 3 bases from V and 2 bases from J; junction bases left unmatched: 15. The germline V gene has CDR1 SGHRS and CDR2 YFSETQ. CDR3: CASSWVPGTSGGPGTYNEQFF. DNA of the CDR3: TGCGCCAGCAGCTGGGTACCCGGGACTAGCGGGGGGCCCGGCACCTACAATGAGCAGTTCTTC. The whole variable domain, filled in from reference TRBV5-1 and TRBJ2-1, reads KAGVTQTPRYLIKTRGQQVTLSCSPISGHRSVSWYQQTPGQGLQFLFEYFSETQRNKGNFPGRFSGRQFSNSRSEMNVSTLELGDSALYLCASSWVPGTSGGPGTYNEQFFGPGTRLTVL.

The table lists this clonotype with many counts. The rearrangement links TRBV6-4 to TRBJ1-6, with a possible D match to TRBD1 (6 bases). The CDR3 has 16 amino acids. V lost 6 bases and J 7 bases, leaving 19 bases between the germline ends. Germline lookup yields CDR1 MRHNA and CDR2 SNTAGT. The CDR3 region has the DNA TGTGCCAGCAGACCGGAGGGGGGGTATAACAATTCACCCCTCCACTTT. This sequence encodes CASRPEGGYNNSPLHF.